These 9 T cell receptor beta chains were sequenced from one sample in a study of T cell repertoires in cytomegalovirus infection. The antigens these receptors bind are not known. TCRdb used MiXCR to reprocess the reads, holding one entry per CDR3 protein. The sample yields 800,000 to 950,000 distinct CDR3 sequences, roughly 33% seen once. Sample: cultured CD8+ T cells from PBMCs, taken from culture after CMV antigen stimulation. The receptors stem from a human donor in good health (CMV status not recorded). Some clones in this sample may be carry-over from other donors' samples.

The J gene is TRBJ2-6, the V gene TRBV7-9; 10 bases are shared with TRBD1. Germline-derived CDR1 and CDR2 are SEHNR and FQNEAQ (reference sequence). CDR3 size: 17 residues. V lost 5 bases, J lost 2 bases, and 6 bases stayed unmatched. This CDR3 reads CASSDRGQVAGANVLTF. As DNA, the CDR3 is TGTGCCAGCAGCGACAGGGGGCAAGTGGCTGGGGCCAACGTCCTGACTTTC.

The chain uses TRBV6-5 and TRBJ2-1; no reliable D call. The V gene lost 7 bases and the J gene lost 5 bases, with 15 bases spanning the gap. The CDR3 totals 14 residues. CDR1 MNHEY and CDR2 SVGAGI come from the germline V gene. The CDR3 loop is CASISSKGHNEQFF. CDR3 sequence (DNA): TGTGCCAGCATCTCCAGCAAGGGCCACAATGAGCAGTTCTTC.

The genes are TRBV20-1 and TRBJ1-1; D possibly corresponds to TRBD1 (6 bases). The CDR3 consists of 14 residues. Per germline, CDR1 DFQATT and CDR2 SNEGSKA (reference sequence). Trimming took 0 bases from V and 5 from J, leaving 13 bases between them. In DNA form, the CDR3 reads TGCAGTGCTAGAGAGTACAGGGATTGGACTGAAGCTTTCTTT. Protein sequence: CSAREYRDWTEAFF.

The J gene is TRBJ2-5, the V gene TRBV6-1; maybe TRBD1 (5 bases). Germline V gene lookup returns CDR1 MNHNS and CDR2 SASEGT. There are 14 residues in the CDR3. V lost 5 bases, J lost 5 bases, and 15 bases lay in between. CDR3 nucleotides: TGTGCCAGCAGTTACGACAGACCTCCTGAGACCCAGTACTTC. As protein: CASSYDRPPETQYF.

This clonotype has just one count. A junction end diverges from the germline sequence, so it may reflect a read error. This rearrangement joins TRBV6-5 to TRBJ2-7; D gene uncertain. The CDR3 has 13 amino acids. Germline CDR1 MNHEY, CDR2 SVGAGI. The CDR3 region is CASSYTETYEQYF. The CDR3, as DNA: TGTGCCAGTAGTTACACAGAAACCTACGAGCAGTACTTC.

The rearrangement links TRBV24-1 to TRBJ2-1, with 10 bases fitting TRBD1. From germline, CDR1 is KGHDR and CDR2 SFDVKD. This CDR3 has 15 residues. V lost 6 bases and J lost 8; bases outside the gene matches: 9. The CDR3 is CATSPGTGVVHEQFF. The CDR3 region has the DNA TGTGCCACCAGTCCCGGGACAGGGGTTGTGCATGAGCAGTTCTTC.

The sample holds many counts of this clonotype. CDR3 region: CASSQGPTGYEQYF. Here the CDR3 DNA reads TGTGCCAGCAGCCAAGGACCGACTGGGTACGAGCAGTACTTC. J is TRBJ2-7 and V is TRBV7-6; D not resolved. The CDR3 has 14 residues. V was shortened by 5 bases and J by 4 bases, with 15 bases between the two germline ends. CDR1 is SGHVS and CDR2 is FNYEAQ in the germline V gene.

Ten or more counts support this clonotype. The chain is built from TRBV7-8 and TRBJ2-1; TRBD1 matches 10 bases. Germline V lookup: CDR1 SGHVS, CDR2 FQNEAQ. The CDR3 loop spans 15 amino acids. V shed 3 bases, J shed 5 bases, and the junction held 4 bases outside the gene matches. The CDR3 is CASSFGTGVDNEQFF. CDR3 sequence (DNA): TGTGCCAGCAGCTTCGGGACAGGGGTCGACAATGAGCAGTTCTTC.

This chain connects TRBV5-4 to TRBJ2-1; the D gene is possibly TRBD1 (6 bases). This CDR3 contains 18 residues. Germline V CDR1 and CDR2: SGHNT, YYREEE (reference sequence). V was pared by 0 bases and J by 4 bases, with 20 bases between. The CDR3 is CASSLAGTFPQSYNEQFF. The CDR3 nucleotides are TGTGCCAGCAGCTTGGCCGGGACATTCCCTCAGAGTTACAATGAGCAGTTCTTC.